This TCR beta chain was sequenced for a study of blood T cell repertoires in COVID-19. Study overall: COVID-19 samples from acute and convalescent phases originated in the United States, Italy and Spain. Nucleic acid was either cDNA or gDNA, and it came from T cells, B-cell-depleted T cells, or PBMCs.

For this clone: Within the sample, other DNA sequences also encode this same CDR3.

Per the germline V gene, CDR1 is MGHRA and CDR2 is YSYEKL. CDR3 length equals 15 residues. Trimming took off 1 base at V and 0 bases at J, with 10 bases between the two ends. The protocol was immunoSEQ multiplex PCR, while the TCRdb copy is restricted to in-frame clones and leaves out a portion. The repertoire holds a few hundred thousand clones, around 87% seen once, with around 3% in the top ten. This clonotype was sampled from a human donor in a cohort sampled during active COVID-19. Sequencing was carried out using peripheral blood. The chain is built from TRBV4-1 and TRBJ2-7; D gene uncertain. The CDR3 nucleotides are TGCGCCAGCAGCCAAGGACTCGCAGTCTCCTACGAGCAGTACTTC. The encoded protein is CASSQGLAVSYEQYF.